A selection of T cell receptor beta chains follows, all from one sample in a study of brain T cells in children with intractable seizures. Produced via immunoSEQ multiplex PCR; TCRdb's table is partial and in-frame only. The data show about 340,000 clones, roughly 92% seen once. The sequencing here drew on peripheral blood, taken 4 to 6 months after surgery. Source of these receptors: a boy younger than two with tuberous sclerosis and intractable seizures. The CDR3 runs from the conserved cysteine through the conserved F or W. The D gene is left open where the match is weak. Clone size, where shown, is once, few, many, or a class for clones that have expanded.

v_call,d_call,clone_size,cdr3_length,j_call,cdr3_aa,cdr3_nt
TRBV2,.,once,15,TRBJ2-1,CASSEELGAYNEQFF,TGTGCCAGCAGTGAGGAGCTGGGGGCTTACAATGAGCAGTTCTTC
TRBV11-2,.,.,11,TRBJ2-5,CASSRAETQYF,TGTGCCAGCAGCCGGGCCGAGACCCAGTACTTC
TRBV4-1,TRBD2,.,18,TRBJ2-1,CASSLRTSGRAVVGEQFF,TGCGCCAGCAGCCTACGGACTAGCGGGAGGGCTGTGGTTGGTGAGCAGTTCTTC
TRBV19,.,.,14,TRBJ1-4,CASSIAWQAEKLFF,TGTGCCAGTAGTATAGCGTGGCAGGCTGAAAAACTGTTTTTT
TRBV6-6,TRBD1,.,16,TRBJ1-5,CASTPLDRGLNQPQHF,TGTGCCAGCACCCCCCTCGACAGGGGGCTGAATCAGCCCCAGCATTTT
TRBV7-2,TRBD2,.,17,TRBJ2-3,CASSTRLAGVFSDTQYF,TGTGCCAGCAGCACCAGACTAGCGGGCGTTTTTTCAGATACGCAGTATTTT
TRBV2,TRBD2,.,15,TRBJ2-3,CASSALAGGTDTQYF,TGTGCCAGCAGTGCACTAGCGGGGGGCACAGATACGCAGTATTTT
TRBV13,TRBD2,.,13,TRBJ2-5,CASSTRLAMTQYF,TGTGCCAGCAGCACCCGACTAGCGATGACCCAGTACTTC
TRBV24-1,TRBD2,.,15,TRBJ2-1,CATSGVSGSKNEQFF,TGTGCCACCAGTGGAGTGAGCGGGAGTAAAAATGAGCAGTTCTTC
TRBV25-1,TRBD2,.,18,TRBJ2-4,CASNQKSGGPQTKNIQYF,TGTGCCAGCAATCAAAAAAGCGGGGGGCCCCAGACCAAAAACATTCAGTACTTC
TRBV10-1,TRBD2,.,16,TRBJ2-7,CASSESGTSGIYEQYF,TGCGCCAGCAGTGAGTCGGGGACTAGCGGGATCTACGAGCAGTACTTC
TRBV30,TRBD1,.,17,TRBJ1-4,CAWSDRLGQGFGEKLFF,TGTGCCTGGAGTGATAGACTAGGACAGGGGTTTGGGGAAAAACTGTTTTTT
TRBV4-1,.,.,18,TRBJ1-2,CASSQDPEGRIFSYGYTF,TGCGCCAGCAGCCAAGATCCGGAGGGGCGGATTTTTAGCTATGGCTACACCTTC
TRBV19,.,.,14,TRBJ1-2,CASSPTGGAIGYTF,TGTGCCAGTAGTCCAACAGGTGGGGCTATAGGCTACACCTTC
TRBV28,.,.,16,TRBJ1-5,CASSLYTANKNQPQHF,TGTGCCAGCAGTTTATACACAGCTAATAAGAATCAGCCCCAGCATTTT
TRBV6-5,.,.,13,TRBJ2-7,CASSSGGMYEQYF,TGTGCCAGCAGCTCCGGCGGGATGTACGAGCAGTACTTC
TRBV2,TRBD1,.,13,TRBJ1-1,CASLTGGGTEAFF,TGTGCCAGCTTGACAGGGGGCGGCACTGAAGCTTTCTTT
TRBV30,.,.,11,TRBJ1-4,CAWDSNEKLFF,TGTGCCTGGGATTCGAATGAAAAACTGTTTTTT
TRBV5-1,TRBD1,.,16,TRBJ1-2,CASSLTSDRVGYGYTF,TGCGCCAGCAGCTTGACGTCGGACAGGGTCGGCTATGGCTACACCTTC
TRBV19,TRBD1,.,14,TRBJ1-1,CASTQTGENTEAFF,TGTGCCAGTACCCAGACAGGGGAAAACACTGAAGCTTTCTTT
TRBV20-1,.,.,11,TRBJ1-2,CSARQSYGYTF,TGCAGTGCTAGACAGAGCTATGGCTACACCTTC
TRBV29-1,TRBD1,.,12,TRBJ1-2,CSGMDRGYGYTF,TGCAGCGGGATGGACAGGGGCTACGGCTACACCTTC
TRBV7-9,.,.,15,TRBJ1-5,CASSLAGTLNQPQHF,TGTGCCAGCAGCTTAGCCGGGACCTTAAATCAGCCCCAGCATTTT
TRBV11-1,TRBD1,.,13,TRBJ2-5,CASSRDSQETQYF,TGTGCCAGCAGCCGGGACAGCCAAGAGACCCAGTACTTC
TRBV7-3,.,.,13,TRBJ1-1,CASSYGGWTEAFF,TGTGCCAGCAGCTACGGGGGGTGGACTGAAGCTTTCTTT
TRBV3-1/TRBV3-2,.,.,15,TRBJ1-4,CASSQDPGANKKLFF,TGTGCCAGCAGCCAAGATCCAGGGGCAAATAAAAAACTGTTTTTT
TRBV6-6,.,.,13,TRBJ2-3,CASSGESGDTQYF,TGTGCCAGCAGTGGGGAGAGTGGAGATACGCAGTATTTT
TRBV28,TRBD1,.,15,TRBJ1-6,CASRPTGDKYSPLHF,TGTGCCAGCAGACCGACAGGGGATAAGTATTCACCCCTCCACTTT
TRBV7-9,.,.,13,TRBJ2-7,CASSFQLTKEQYF,TGTGCCAGCAGCTTTCAGCTCACTAAAGAGCAGTACTTC
TRBV23-1,.,.,17,TRBJ1-6,CASSQSVTGLYNSPLHF,TGCGCCAGCAGTCAAAGTGTTACAGGGCTCTATAATTCACCCCTCCACTTT
TRBV5-6,.,.,16,TRBJ2-3,CASSPSTGRSTDTQYF,TGTGCCAGCAGCCCATCCACTGGCAGGTCCACAGATACGCAGTATTTT
TRBV24-1,.,.,14,TRBJ2-1,CATSGPASHNEQFF,TGTGCCACCAGTGGGCCAGCCTCTCACAATGAGCAGTTCTTC
TRBV6-1,TRBD1,.,15,TRBJ2-1,CASSDSGQAYNEQFF,TGTGCCAGCAGTGATTCGGGACAGGCCTACAATGAGCAGTTCTTC
TRBV14,TRBD1,.,15,TRBJ2-5,CASSRIRGRVETQYF,TGTGCCAGCAGCCGAATCAGGGGGCGAGTAGAGACCCAGTACTTC
TRBV3-1/TRBV3-2,TRBD1,.,14,TRBJ2-7,CASSQGQGVREQYF,TGTGCCAGCAGCCAGGGACAGGGGGTAAGGGAGCAGTACTTC
TRBV4-1,.,.,15,TRBJ1-1,CASSQDDSLNTEAFF,TGCGCCAGCAGCCAAGATGACAGCTTGAACACTGAAGCTTTCTTT
TRBV28,.,few,15,TRBJ2-3,CASATSGKGADTQYF,TGTGCCAGCGCCACATCAGGGAAAGGCGCAGATACGCAGTATTTT
TRBV5-1,.,.,13,TRBJ2-7,CASNYGNSYEQYF,TGCGCCAGCAACTACGGTAACTCCTACGAGCAGTACTTC
TRBV9,TRBD1,.,16,TRBJ2-2,CASSARQGWNTGELFF,TGTGCCAGCAGCGCTAGACAGGGATGGAACACCGGGGAGCTGTTTTTT
TRBV6-6,.,once,15,TRBJ1-4,CASSSVLATNEKLFF,TGTGCCAGCAGTTCTGTATTAGCAACTAATGAAAAACTGTTTTTT
TRBV28,.,.,13,TRBJ1-5,CASSLRANQPQHF,TGTGCCAGCAGTTTAAGGGCTAATCAGCCCCAGCATTTT